The sequence of this T cell receptor (beta chain) was determined in a study of blood T cell repertoires in COVID-19. Study-wide context: Sources were T cells, B-cell-depleted T cells, or PBMCs; the material itself was cDNA or gDNA.

Profiled with immunoSEQ multiplex PCR; TCRdb holds only in-frame clones, not every one. The repertoire holds roughly 400,000 clones, roughly 91% seen once, with 0.6% to 0.7% in the top ten. Recovered participants had two consecutive negative NP/OP PCR tests, healthcare professional clearance, or symptom resolution. The trim removed 3 bases at V and 4 bases at J, leaving 9 bases unmatched. Germline CDR1 SGHNT, CDR2 YYREEE (reference sequence). The CDR3 spans 16 residues. The count of this clone is one. This TCR was recovered from a man in his late teens or twenties who had recovered from COVID-19. The chain links TRBV5-4 to TRBJ2-1; the match to TRBD1 covers 8 bases. The sample taken for sequencing was PBMCs or T cells enriched from blood (not recorded which). The DNA of the CDR3 is TGTGCCAGCAGCTCCCGGGACAGGCCGGGGTACAATGAGCAGTTCTTC. This sequence encodes CASSSRDRPGYNEQFF.